This T cell receptor (beta chain) was observed in a study of monozygotic twins with cystic fibrosis. Study-wide context: Library input was about 3 micrograms of fragmented DNA, with approximately 15 PCR cycles. Study results and limitations: Monozygotic CF twins shared more identical nucleotide clonotypes than unrelated patients.

For this clone: The antigen remains unidentified.

Profiling relied on immunoSEQ multiplex PCR, and the TCRdb table lists in-frame clones only, not all of them. The table lists some 20,000 clones, approximately 87% of them singletons. Trimming removed 0 bases at V and 9 bases at J, with 21 bases between. Looked up from germline, CDR1 is LGHNT and CDR2 is FRNRAP. This CDR3 spans 18 amino acids. Sequenced material: blood. The sequence came from a young woman with cystic fibrosis. The J gene is TRBJ1-6, the V gene TRBV12-5, with D perhaps TRBD1 (6 bases). The CDR3 nucleotides read TGTGCTAGTGGTTTGGTACTACCACAGGGCGGGAGGGTTTCACCCCTCCACTTT. Amino acid sequence: CASGLVLPQGGRVSPLHF.